The T cell receptor (beta chain) under discussion was sequenced for a study of blood T cell repertoires in COVID-19. Recruited during active infection, patients (from Seattle) were subsequently followed longitudinally. The CDR3 runs 14 residues. Trimming took off 8 bases at V and 9 bases at J, with 20 bases between the two ends. Germline CDR1 is MNHNY and CDR2 is SVGAGI (reference sequence). This clone was picked up one time. Clones were sequenced by immunoSEQ multiplex PCR, and TCRdb holds only the in-frame ones, with some missing. Here the sample spans about 98,000 clones, 80% to 95% being singletons.

The chain uses TRBV6-6 and TRBJ2-1; perhaps TRBD2 as D (5 bases). The clonotype was recovered from a woman aged 50 to 60 with COVID-19, enrolled during active disease. The source material was peripheral blood. This CDR3 is CASCRAVEGGEQFF. CDR3 coding DNA: TGTGCCAGCTGCCGGGCAGTGGAAGGAGGTGAGCAGTTCTTC.